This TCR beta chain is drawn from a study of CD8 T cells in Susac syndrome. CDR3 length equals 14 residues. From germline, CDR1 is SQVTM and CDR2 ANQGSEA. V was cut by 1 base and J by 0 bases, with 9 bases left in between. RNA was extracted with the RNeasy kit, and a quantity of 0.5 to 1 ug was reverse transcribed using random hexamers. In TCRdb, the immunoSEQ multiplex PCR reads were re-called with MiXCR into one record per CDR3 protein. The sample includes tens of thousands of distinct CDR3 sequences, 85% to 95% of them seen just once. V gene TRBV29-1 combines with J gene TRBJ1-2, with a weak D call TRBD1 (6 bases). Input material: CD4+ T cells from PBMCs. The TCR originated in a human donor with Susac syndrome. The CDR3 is CSVEGGRANYGYTF. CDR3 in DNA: TGCAGCGTTGAAGGGGGGCGGGCTAACTATGGCTACACCTTC.